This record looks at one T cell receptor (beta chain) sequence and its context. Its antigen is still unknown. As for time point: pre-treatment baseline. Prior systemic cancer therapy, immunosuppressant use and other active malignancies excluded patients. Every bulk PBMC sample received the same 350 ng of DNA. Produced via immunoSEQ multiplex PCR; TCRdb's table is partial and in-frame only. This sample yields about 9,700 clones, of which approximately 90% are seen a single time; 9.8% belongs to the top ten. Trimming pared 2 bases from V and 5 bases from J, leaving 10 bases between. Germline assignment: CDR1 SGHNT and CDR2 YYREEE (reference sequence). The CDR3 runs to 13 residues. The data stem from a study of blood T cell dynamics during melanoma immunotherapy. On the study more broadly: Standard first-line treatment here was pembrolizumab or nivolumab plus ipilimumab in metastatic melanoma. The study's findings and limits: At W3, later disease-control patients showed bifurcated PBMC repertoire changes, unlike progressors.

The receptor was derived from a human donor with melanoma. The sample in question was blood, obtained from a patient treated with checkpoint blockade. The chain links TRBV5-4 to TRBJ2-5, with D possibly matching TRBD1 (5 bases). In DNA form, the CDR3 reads TGTGCCAGCAGCTTTCAGGGTGGGGAGACCCAGTACTTC. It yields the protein CASSFQGGETQYF.